The 3 T cell receptor beta chains listed next were all sequenced from one sample in a study of T cells after yellow fever vaccination. TCRdb re-called the 5' RACE reads with MiXCR, one entry per CDR3 protein. There are 450,000 to 550,000 distinct CDR3 sequences in the sample; 20% to 25% occur only once, and roughly 16% lies in the top ten. The sequencing used PBMCs, collected 21 days after the first yellow fever vaccination. The receptors originated from a man aged 18 to 30 who received the YFV17D yellow fever vaccine.

DNA of the CDR3: TGCAGTGCTAAAGCGGGGGGGCCTTATAAGGAGACCCAGTACTTC. Residues: CSAKAGGPYKETQYF. The chain links TRBV20-1 to TRBJ2-5; 10 bases line up with TRBD2. Germline V gene data show CDR1 as DFQATT and CDR2 as SNEGSKA (reference sequence). V dropped 4 bases and J dropped 5; count of bases not matched to a gene: 10. This CDR3 comprises 15 residues.

CDR3: CASSVGGTIKYF. CDR3 nucleotide sequence: TGTGCCAGCAGCGTAGGCGGGACTATTAAGTATTTT. This chain connects TRBV9 to TRBJ2-3; 7 nucleotides match TRBD2. Germline V CDR1 and CDR2: SGDLS, YYNGEE. V trimming: 0 bases; J trimming: 13 bases; junction bases outside the gene matches: 5. The CDR3 has 12 amino acids.

The V call is TRBV5-5, the J call TRBJ1-4, with D tentatively TRBD1 (6 bases). The CDR3 is 15 amino acids. Trimming stripped 3 bases from V and 7 bases from J, with 16 bases between. Germline-derived CDR1 and CDR2 are SGHKS and YYEKEE (reference sequence). The CDR3 sequence is CASSSTGGQAEKLFF. The CDR3 coding sequence is TGTGCCAGCAGCTCTACCGGGGGCCAGGCTGAAAAACTGTTTTTT.